This TCR beta chain was sequenced for a study of T cells in Graves' hyperthyroidism and ophthalmopathy. Whole-study context: Once the initial diagnosis was made, peripheral blood was obtained before any treatment.

This clonotype was recorded a few times. What it binds is not known. Study-wide findings and caveats: Most thyroid-expanded clonotypes above 0.001 were also found in blood.

CDR1 ENHRY and CDR2 SYGVKD come from the germline V gene. Trimming stripped 6 bases from V and 13 bases from J, with 15 bases between. This CDR3 contains 11 residues. Amplified regions were TCR beta CDR3 sequences from RNA transcripts. When the TCR CDR3 underwent first-round RT-PCR, the HTBI primer set was used. TCRdb re-derived calls from the multiplex PCR reads in MiXCR, one entry per CDR3 protein. The table records 350,000 or so distinct CDR3 sequences, roughly a sixth of them present only once. This chain uses TRBV10-3 with TRBJ1-2, with D unclear. The sequence was obtained from a woman aged 25 to 45 with Graves' hyperthyroidism that later progressed to Graves' ophthalmopathy. The sequenced material came from blood. CDR3 nucleotide sequence: TGTGCCATCAGGGAGGAGGCCCAACCCACCTTC. It specifies CAIREEAQPTF.